This T cell receptor beta chain stems from a study of blood T cell repertoires in COVID-19. Across the whole study: The analysed material was cDNA or gDNA that came from T cells, B-cell-depleted T cells, or PBMCs.

TCRdb keeps only in-frame clones here, not all; method: immunoSEQ multiplex PCR. This table has about 160,000 clones, approximately 83% appearing once. CDR1 is KGHDR and CDR2 is SFDVKD in the germline V gene. Trimming took off 5 bases at V and 1 base at J, with 8 bases between the two ends. This CDR3 spans 14 amino acids. This clone was picked up a small number of times. Sequencing was carried out using peripheral blood. The chain uses TRBV24-1 and TRBJ1-5; D gene uncertain. The TCR sequence derives from a man in his 70s with acute or convalescent COVID-19. The CDR3 region has the DNA TGTGCCACCAGTGGAGGGATGAGCAATCAGCCCCAGCATTTT. Amino acid sequence: CATSGGMSNQPQHF.